Below are 16 T cell receptor beta chains sequenced from a single sample in a study of blood T cell repertoires in COVID-19. Measured with immunoSEQ multiplex PCR; TCRdb has only the in-frame clones, and not every one. The sample lists roughly 140,000 clones; 80% to 90% were seen once. Input material: peripheral blood. The receptors come from a woman aged 55 to 70 with COVID-19, enrolled during active disease.

The chain carries TRBV2 and TRBJ2-1; D is possibly TRBD1 (6 bases). Germline-derived CDR1 and CDR2 are SNHLY and FYNNEI. Trimming took 9 bases from V and 6 from J, leaving 15 bases between them. The CDR3 is made up of 13 amino acids. CDR3 region: CASQGPGGNEQFF. DNA of the CDR3: TGTGCCAGTCAGGGGCCAGGCGGCAATGAGCAGTTCTTC.

This clone was counted a few times. The genes are TRBV10-1 and TRBJ1-2; D might be TRBD1 (5 bases). This CDR3 has 15 residues. CDR1 and CDR2 (germline): WNHNN, SYGVQD (reference sequence). Between the trimmed V and J ends, which lost 7 bases and 3 bases, there was a span of 18 bases. This CDR3 is CASTRRGDYYYGYTF. CDR3 nucleotide sequence: TGCGCCAGCACTCGACGGGGGGATTACTACTATGGCTACACCTTC.

V gene TRBV28 combines with J gene TRBJ2-1; TRBD2 matches at 7 bases. The germline V gene encodes CDR1 MDHEN and CDR2 SYDVKM. Losses at the gene ends were 7 bases for V and 9 bases for J; bases not matched to a gene: 12. The CDR3 runs to 14 residues. The CDR3 sequence is CASIRTSPPPEQFF. CDR3 DNA: TGTGCCAGCATAAGGACTAGTCCACCCCCTGAGCAGTTCTTC.

The chain recombines TRBV2 with TRBJ1-2, with TRBD1 as a possible D gene (5 bases). V lost 2 bases and J lost 0, with 7 bases in between. Germline V gene sequence: CDR1 SNHLY, CDR2 FYNNEI. This CDR3 comprises 14 residues. The CDR3 nucleotides read TGTGCCAGCAGTGAACAGGGTCCTAACTATGGCTACACCTTC. Protein product: CASSEQGPNYGYTF.

The V and J genes are TRBV5-1 and TRBJ2-7; possibly TRBD1 for D (5 bases). Germline loops: CDR1 SGHRS, CDR2 YFSETQ. This CDR3 is built from 16 residues. The V and J ends lost 0 bases and 0 bases respectively, with 13 bases between them. CDR3 sequence: CASSLVRQGFSYEQYF. As DNA, the CDR3 is TGCGCCAGCAGCTTGGTGAGGCAGGGATTCTCCTACGAGCAGTACTTC. The full variable domain, its missing parts supplied by reference TRBV5-1 and TRBJ2-7, is KAGVTQTPRYLIKTRGQQVTLSCSPISGHRSVSWYQQTPGQGLQFLFEYFSETQRNKGNFPGRFSGRQFSNSRSEMNVSTLELGDSALYLCASSLVRQGFSYEQYFGPGTRLTVT.

The chain has TRBV7-9 and TRBJ2-5; D may be TRBD1 (5 bases). The germline gives CDR1 SEHNR, CDR2 FQNEAQ (reference sequence). This CDR3 has 15 amino acids. The V end lost 5 bases, the J end lost 1 base, and 14 bases lay between the germline ends. Here the CDR3 reads CASSTDETAQETQYF. The CDR3 nucleotides are TGTGCCAGCAGCACCGACGAGACAGCCCAAGAGACCCAGTACTTC.

The chain recombines TRBV4-2 with TRBJ2-5; 7 bases line up with TRBD2. Germline CDR1 and CDR2: LGHNA and YNFKEQ. J gave up 4 bases and V 0 bases, and 8 bases lay outside the gene matches. The CDR3 covers 16 residues. The CDR3 spells CASSQDPGGGGETQYF. The CDR3 DNA follows: TGTGCCAGCAGCCAAGATCCCGGCGGGGGTGGAGAGACCCAGTACTTC.

This clone was picked up one time. This rearrangement joins TRBV4-3 to TRBJ2-1; 9 bases match TRBD2. The junction had 7 bases not matched to a gene; V was cut back by 0 bases and J by 4 bases. Germline V gene data show CDR1 as LGHNA and CDR2 as YSLEER. The CDR3 has 17 amino acids. In nucleotides, the CDR3 is TGCGCCAGCAGCCAAGATCTGCAGACTAGCGGTTACAATGAGCAGTTCTTC. Amino acids: CASSQDLQTSGYNEQFF.

The V call is TRBV6-5, the J call TRBJ2-7; D may be TRBD2 (5 bases). This CDR3 has 14 residues. V shed 0 bases and J shed 2 bases, with 8 bases lying between them. Germline loops: CDR1 MNHEY, CDR2 SVGAGI. The CDR3 loop is CASSYSRDAYEQYF. The CDR3 DNA sequence: TGTGCCAGCAGTTACTCCCGGGATGCCTACGAGCAGTACTTC.

This chain uses TRBV7-8 with TRBJ1-2, with 9 bases fitting TRBD1. The CDR3 loop spans 17 amino acids. Germline loops: CDR1 SGHVS, CDR2 FQNEAQ. The J segment lost 2 bases and the V segment lost 5 bases, leaving 12 bases of the junction unmatched. In nucleotides, the CDR3 is TGTGCCAGCAGCCCACAAGCTCAGGGGACAGGGAACTATGGCTACACCTTC. Its protein product is CASSPQAQGTGNYGYTF. The variable domain in full, with the rest retrieved from reference TRBV7-8 and TRBJ1-2, is GAGVSQSPRYKVAKRGQDVALRCDPISGHVSLFWYQQALGQGPEFLTYFQNEAQLDKSGLPSDRFFAERPEGSVSTLKIQRTQQEDSAVYLCASSPQAQGTGNYGYTFGSGTRLTVV.

This clone was observed a single time. V is TRBV24-1 and J is TRBJ2-1; tentative D call: TRBD2 (5 bases). The germline V gene encodes CDR1 KGHDR and CDR2 SFDVKD. Trimming took off 4 bases at V and 10 bases at J, with 13 bases between the two ends. There are 13 residues in the CDR3. This CDR3 reads CATSDTAWEEQFF. Here the CDR3 DNA reads TGTGCCACCAGTGACACGGCCTGGGAGGAGCAGTTCTTC.

The chain combines TRBV10-3 with TRBJ1-1, with 9 bases identical to TRBD1. CDR3 length equals 16 residues. V was pared by 8 bases and J by 1 base, with 11 bases of the junction left unmatched. The germline V gene encodes CDR1 ENHRY and CDR2 SYGVKD. CDR3 DNA sequence: TGTGCCATCTCGACCCGGGACAGGGCGACGAACACTGAAGCTTTCTTT. Encoded protein: CAISTRDRATNTEAFF.

The rearrangement joins TRBV18 to TRBJ1-1, with 8 positions matching TRBD1. CDR1 KGHSH and CDR2 LQKENI come from the germline V gene. CDR3 length: 14 residues. The J segment lost 3 bases and the V segment lost 4 bases, leaving 4 bases of the junction unmatched. The CDR3: CASSLSGQDTEAFF. The CDR3 bases are TGTGCCAGCTCACTTTCGGGACAGGACACTGAAGCTTTCTTT.

V and J are TRBV2 and TRBJ1-2; TRBD1 matches 9 bases. J lost 2 bases, V lost 6 bases, and 1 base had no gene match. Looked up from germline, CDR1 is SNHLY and CDR2 is FYNNEI. This CDR3 is 13 amino acids long. The CDR3 nucleotides are TGTGCCAGCAGGGGGACAGGGAACTATGGCTACACCTTC. The encoded protein is CASRGTGNYGYTF.

CDR3 sequence (DNA): TGCGCCAGCAGTTACTCTGGAAACACCATATATTTT. This gives the protein CASSYSGNTIYF. This chain links TRBV10-2 with TRBJ1-3; no definite D call. The CDR3 is 12 residues long. V gave up 5 bases and J gave up 0 bases, with 2 bases separating them. Germline CDR1 WSHSY, CDR2 SAAADI.

The chain combines TRBV27 with TRBJ2-7; maybe TRBD1 (5 bases). This CDR3 region has 13 residues. The V end was cut by 2 bases, the J end by 4 bases, with 9 bases between. The germline V gene encodes CDR1 MNHEY and CDR2 SMNVEV (reference sequence). The CDR3 DNA reads TGTGCCAGCAGTTTAAAAGACAGATACGAGCAGTACTTC. It encodes CASSLKDRYEQYF.